The clone carrying this TCR beta chain was observed at least ten times. The CDR3 runs 16 residues. V lost 1 base to trimming and J lost 4 bases; unmatched junction nucleotides: 4. These data are taken from a study of human T cells and chemical hapten exposure. TCRdb used MiXCR to reprocess the RACE reads, holding one entry per CDR3 protein. The repertoire consists of tens of thousands of distinct CDR3 sequences, with over 9.5% occurring once and the leading ten covering approximately 5%. Time point given: pre-sensitization, week 0. This sample's treatment: therapeutic diphenylcyclopropenone sensitization with weekly scalp DPC. Total RNA was isolated from whole blood that had not been fractionated.

The chain has TRBV12-3 or TRBV12-4 and TRBJ2-3, with TRBD2 matching 11 bases. Sample: whole blood, taken in connection with sensitization to the hapten diphenylcyclopropenone (DPC). This receptor was taken from a woman aged 45-65 years with alopecia areata. Some clones in this sample may be carry-over from other donors' samples. The CDR3, as DNA: TGTGCCAGCAGTTTAGAACTAGCGGGAGCAGCAGATACGCAGTATTTT. Residues: CASSLELAGAADTQYF.